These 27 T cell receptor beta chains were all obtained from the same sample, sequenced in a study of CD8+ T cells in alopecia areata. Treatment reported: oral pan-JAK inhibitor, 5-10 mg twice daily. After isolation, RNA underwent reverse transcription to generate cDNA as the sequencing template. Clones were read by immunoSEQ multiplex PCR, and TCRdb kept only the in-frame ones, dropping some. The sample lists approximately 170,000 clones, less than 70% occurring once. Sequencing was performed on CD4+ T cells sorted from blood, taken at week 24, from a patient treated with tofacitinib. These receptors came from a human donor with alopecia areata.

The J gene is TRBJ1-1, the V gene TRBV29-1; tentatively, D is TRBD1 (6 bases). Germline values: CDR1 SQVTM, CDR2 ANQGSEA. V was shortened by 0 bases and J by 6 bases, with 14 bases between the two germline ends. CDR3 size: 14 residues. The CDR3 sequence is CSVEDGTPGAEAFF. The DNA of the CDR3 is TGCAGCGTTGAAGATGGGACACCTGGGGCTGAAGCTTTCTTT.

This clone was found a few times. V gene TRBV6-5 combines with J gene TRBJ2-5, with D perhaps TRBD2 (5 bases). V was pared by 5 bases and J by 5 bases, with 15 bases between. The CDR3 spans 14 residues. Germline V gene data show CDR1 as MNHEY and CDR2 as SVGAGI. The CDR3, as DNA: TGTGCCAGCAGTCCGGGATTGGGTTACGAGACCCAGTACTTC. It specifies CASSPGLGYETQYF.

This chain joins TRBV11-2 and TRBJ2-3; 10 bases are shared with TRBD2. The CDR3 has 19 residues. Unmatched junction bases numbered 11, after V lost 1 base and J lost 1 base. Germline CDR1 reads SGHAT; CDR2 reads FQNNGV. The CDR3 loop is CASSLGLSGGQLRTDTQYF. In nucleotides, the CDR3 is TGTGCCAGCAGCTTAGGGCTTAGCGGGGGGCAGTTACGCACAGATACGCAGTATTTT.

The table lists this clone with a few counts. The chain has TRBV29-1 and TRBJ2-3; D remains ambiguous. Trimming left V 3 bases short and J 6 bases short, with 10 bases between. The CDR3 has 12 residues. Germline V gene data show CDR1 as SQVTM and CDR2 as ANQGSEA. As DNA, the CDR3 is TGCAGCGTTGAGGCCCGCGCGGATACGCAGTATTTT. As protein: CSVEARADTQYF.

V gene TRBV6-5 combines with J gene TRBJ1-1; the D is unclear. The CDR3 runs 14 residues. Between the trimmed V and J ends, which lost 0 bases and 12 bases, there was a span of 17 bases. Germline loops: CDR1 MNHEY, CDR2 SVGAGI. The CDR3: CASSYSSRNSPTFF. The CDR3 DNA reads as TGTGCCAGCAGTTACTCGAGCCGGAACAGTCCGACTTTCTTT.

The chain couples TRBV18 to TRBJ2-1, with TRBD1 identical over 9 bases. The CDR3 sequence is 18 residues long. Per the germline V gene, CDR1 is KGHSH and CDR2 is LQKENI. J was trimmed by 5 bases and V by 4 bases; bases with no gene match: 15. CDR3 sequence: CASSLRSRDRVGDNEQFF. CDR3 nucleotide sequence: TGTGCCAGCTCACTACGGTCCCGGGACAGGGTCGGGGACAATGAGCAGTTCTTC.

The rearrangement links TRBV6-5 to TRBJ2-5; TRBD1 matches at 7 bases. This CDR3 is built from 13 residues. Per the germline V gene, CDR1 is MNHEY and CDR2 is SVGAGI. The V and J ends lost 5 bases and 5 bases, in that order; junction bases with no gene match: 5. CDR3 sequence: CASSHRGAETQYF. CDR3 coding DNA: TGTGCCAGCAGTCACAGGGGAGCGGAGACCCAGTACTTC.

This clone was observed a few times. Written as DNA, the CDR3 is TGCAGTGCTGCTGGACCTTGGGGAGCTTTCTTT. Its protein product is CSAAGPWGAFF. V usage is TRBV20-1 and J usage is TRBJ1-1; D uncertain. This CDR3 has 11 amino acids. CDR1 and CDR2 (germline): DFQATT, SNEGSKA (reference sequence). V was trimmed by 5 bases and J by 10 bases, leaving 14 bases between them.

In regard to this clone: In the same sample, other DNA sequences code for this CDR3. In DNA form, the CDR3 reads TGTGCCAGCAGCGTAGTGGGCACAGATACGCAGTATTTT. Its protein product is CASSVVGTDTQYF. The chain employs TRBV9 and TRBJ2-3; D is unclear. CDR1 is SGDLS and CDR2 is YYNGEE in the germline V gene. The CDR3 loop spans 13 amino acids. Trimming pared 0 bases from V and 1 base from J, leaving 3 bases between.

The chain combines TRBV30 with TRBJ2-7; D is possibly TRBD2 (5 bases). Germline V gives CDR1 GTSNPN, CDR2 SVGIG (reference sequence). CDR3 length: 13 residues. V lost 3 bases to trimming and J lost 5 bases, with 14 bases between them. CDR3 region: CAWRRPGSHEQYF. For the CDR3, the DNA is TGTGCCTGGAGACGACCTGGGAGCCACGAGCAGTACTTC.

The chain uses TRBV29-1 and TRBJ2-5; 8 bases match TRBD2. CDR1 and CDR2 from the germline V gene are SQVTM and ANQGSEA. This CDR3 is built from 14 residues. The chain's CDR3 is CSSQASGGQETQYF. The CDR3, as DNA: TGCAGTTCCCAGGCCAGCGGGGGCCAAGAGACCCAGTACTTC.

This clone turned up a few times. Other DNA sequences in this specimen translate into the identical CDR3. In DNA form, the CDR3 reads TGTGCCAGTACTCAGCGCTCTGGGGCCAACGTCCTGACTTTC. Encoded protein: CASTQRSGANVLTF. The chain has TRBV19 and TRBJ2-6; D uncertain. This CDR3 has 14 amino acids. Looked up from germline, CDR1 is LNHDA and CDR2 is SQIVND (reference sequence). V was shortened by 7 bases and J by 0 bases, with 7 bases between the two germline ends.

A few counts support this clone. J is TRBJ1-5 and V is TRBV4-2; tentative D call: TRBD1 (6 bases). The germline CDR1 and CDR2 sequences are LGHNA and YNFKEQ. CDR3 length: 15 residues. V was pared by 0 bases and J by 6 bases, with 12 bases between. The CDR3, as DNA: TGTGCCAGCAGCCAAGATATGGGGGGCAGTCAGCCCCAGCATTTT. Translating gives CASSQDMGGSQPQHF.

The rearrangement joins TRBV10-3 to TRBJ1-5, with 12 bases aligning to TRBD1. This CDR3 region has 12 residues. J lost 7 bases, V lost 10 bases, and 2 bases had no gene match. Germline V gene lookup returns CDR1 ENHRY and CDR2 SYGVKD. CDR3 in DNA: TGTGCCACCGGGACAGGGGGCCAGCCCCAGCATTTT. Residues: CATGTGGQPQHF.

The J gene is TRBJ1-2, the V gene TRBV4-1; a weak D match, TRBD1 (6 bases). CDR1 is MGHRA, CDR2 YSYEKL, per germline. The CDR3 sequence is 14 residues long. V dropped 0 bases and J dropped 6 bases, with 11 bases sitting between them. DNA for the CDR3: TGCGCCAGCAGCCAAGAACAGGGTGTCCATGGCTACACCTTC. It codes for CASSQEQGVHGYTF.

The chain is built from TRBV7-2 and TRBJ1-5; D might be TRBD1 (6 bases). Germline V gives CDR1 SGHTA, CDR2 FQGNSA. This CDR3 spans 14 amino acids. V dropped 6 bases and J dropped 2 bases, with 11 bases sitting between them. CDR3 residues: CASSFAGGNQPQHF. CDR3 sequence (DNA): TGTGCCAGCAGTTTCGCAGGGGGCAATCAGCCCCAGCATTTT.

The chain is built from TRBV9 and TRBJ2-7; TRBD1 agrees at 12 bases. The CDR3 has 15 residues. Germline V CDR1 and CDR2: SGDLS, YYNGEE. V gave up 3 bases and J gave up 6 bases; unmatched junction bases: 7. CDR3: CASSASGTGGFEQYF. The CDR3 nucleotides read TGTGCCAGCAGCGCGTCCGGGACAGGGGGCTTCGAGCAGTACTTC.

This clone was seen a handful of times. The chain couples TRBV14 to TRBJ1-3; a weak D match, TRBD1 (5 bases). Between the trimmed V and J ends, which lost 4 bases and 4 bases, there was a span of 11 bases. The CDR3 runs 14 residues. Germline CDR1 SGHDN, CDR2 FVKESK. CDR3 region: CASSPAGNGNTIYF. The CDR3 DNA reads TGTGCCAGCAGCCCGGCAGGGAACGGAAACACCATATATTTT.

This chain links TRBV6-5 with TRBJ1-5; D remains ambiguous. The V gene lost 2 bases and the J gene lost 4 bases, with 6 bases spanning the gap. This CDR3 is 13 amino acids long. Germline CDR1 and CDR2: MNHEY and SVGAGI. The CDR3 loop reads CASSYTTNQPQHF. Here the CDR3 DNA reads TGTGCCAGCAGTTACACGACAAATCAGCCCCAGCATTTT.

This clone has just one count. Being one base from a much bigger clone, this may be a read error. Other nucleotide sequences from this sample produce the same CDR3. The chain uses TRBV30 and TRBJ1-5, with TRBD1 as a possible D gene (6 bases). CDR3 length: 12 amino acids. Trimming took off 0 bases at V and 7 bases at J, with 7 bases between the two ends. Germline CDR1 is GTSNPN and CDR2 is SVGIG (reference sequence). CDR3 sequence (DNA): TGTGCCTGGAGTGTACAGGGCCAGCCCCAGCATTTT. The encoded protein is CAWSVQGQPQHF.

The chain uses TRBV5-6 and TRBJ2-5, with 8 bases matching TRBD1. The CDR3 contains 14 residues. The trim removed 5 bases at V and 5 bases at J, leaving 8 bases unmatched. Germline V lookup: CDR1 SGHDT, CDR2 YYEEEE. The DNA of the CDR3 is TGTGCCAGCAGTCTAGGGACAGGTTTCGAGACCCAGTACTTC. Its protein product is CASSLGTGFETQYF.

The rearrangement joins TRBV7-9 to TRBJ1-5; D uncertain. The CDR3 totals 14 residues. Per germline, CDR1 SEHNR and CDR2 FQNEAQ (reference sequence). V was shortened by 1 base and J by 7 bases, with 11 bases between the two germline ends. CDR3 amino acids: CASSLGGRRQPQHF. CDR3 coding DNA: TGTGCCAGCAGCTTAGGGGGAAGACGGCAGCCCCAGCATTTT.

The CDR3 reads CASSEGPLIFRTEAFF. CDR3 nucleotides: TGTGCCAGCAGTGAGGGACCCTTAATTTTCAGGACTGAAGCTTTCTTT. The V gene is TRBV2, the J gene TRBJ1-1, with a possible D match to TRBD1 (5 bases). CDR3 length equals 16 residues. Between the trimmed V and J ends, which lost 3 bases and 5 bases, there was a span of 19 bases. In germline, CDR1 is SNHLY, CDR2 FYNNEI.

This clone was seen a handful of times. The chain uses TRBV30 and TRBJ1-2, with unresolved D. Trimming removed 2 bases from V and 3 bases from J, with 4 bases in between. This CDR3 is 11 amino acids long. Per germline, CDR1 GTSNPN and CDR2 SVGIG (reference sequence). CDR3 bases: TGTGCCTGGAGTTCCTACTATGGCTACACCTTC. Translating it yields CAWSSYYGYTF.

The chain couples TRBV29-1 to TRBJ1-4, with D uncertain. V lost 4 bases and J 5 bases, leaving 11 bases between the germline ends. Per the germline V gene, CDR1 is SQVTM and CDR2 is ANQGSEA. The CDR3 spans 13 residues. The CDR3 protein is CSVGRGLNEKLFF. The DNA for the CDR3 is TGCAGCGTTGGCCGGGGTTTAAATGAAAAACTGTTTTTT.

The CDR3 nucleotides read TGTGCCTGGAGTGTAGGGTCGCTCTATGGCTACACCTTC. Its translation: CAWSVGSLYGYTF. V and J are TRBV30 and TRBJ1-2; D not resolved. The CDR3 contains 13 residues. V lost 0 bases and J 4 bases, leaving 9 bases between the germline ends. Germline V gene data show CDR1 as GTSNPN and CDR2 as SVGIG (reference sequence).

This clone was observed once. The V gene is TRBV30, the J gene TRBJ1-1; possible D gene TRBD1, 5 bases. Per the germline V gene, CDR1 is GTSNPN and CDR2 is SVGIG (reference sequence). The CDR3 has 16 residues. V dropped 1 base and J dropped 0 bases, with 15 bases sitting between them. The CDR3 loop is CAWSGRGRGMNTEAFF. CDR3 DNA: TGTGCCTGGAGTGGTCGTGGGCGGGGCATGAACACTGAAGCTTTCTTT.